Sequencing of this TCR beta chain was carried out in a study of T cells in Graves' hyperthyroidism and ophthalmopathy. Notes on the study in general: Most thyroid clonotypes expanded above 0.001 were also detected in blood. Ophthalmopathy and stable hyperthyroidism were separated by a 13 V-J model.

Patients showing uncontrolled infection, other autoimmune disease, pregnancy or lactation were ineligible. Each diagnosis drew on symptoms, thyroxine, TRAb, thyroid ultrasound and orbital computed tomography findings. Amplification of TCR beta CDR3 regions was performed using RNA transcripts as template. A first-round RT-PCR of the TCR CDR3 used the HTBI primer set. From the multiplex PCR reads, TCRdb called clonotypes with MiXCR, one entry per CDR3 protein. This table has 250,000 to 300,000 distinct CDR3 sequences, around 19% appearing once. As to this clonotype: Antigen unknown.

The origin of this receptor is a man aged 45 to 65 with Graves' ophthalmopathy. The sequenced sample consisted of blood.

CDR3 sequence: CASGQLVGGVETQYF. The CDR3 DNA follows: TGTGCCAGCGGCCAACTGGTAGGGGGCGTTGAGACCCAGTACTTC. V is TRBV11-2 and J is TRBJ2-5; TRBD1 aligns across 7 bases. In germline, CDR1 is SGHAT, CDR2 FQNNGV. Losses at the gene ends were 8 bases for V and 5 bases for J; bases not matched to a gene: 14. There are 15 residues in the CDR3.